Listed below are T cell receptor beta chains from one sample, sequenced in a study of CD8 T cells in ankylosing spondylitis. One entry per CDR3 protein results from TCRdb running MiXCR on the 5' RACE reads. The repertoire consists of hundreds of thousands of distinct CDR3 sequences, with about 12% occurring once and the leading ten covering more than 0.5%. Input material: blood, either unsorted or a sorted T cell fraction (not recorded which). Receptors originate from a male donor with ankylosing spondylitis. Both conserved end residues are part of each CDR3. The D gene is left open where the match is weak. Not every row has a clone size; where given, it reads once, few, many or a size class.

CDR3nt	CDR3aa	j_gene	d_gene	v_gene	abundance
TGTGCCAGCAGGGCCCAAGGGAACACTGAAGCTTTCTTT	CASRAQGNTEAFF	TRBJ1-1	NA	TRBV12-3/TRBV12-4	NA
TGTGCCAGCAGTCGACAGGGGTTAGATGGGCCCCAGCATTTT	CASSRQGLDGPQHF	TRBJ1-5	TRBD1	TRBV12-3/TRBV12-4	many
TGTGCCAGCAGCTCCACCTGGACAACCCTATCCTACGAGCAGTACTTC	CASSSTWTTLSYEQYF	TRBJ2-7	NA	TRBV7-2	many
TGCAGTGCCTCCCCGACGGACCAACCTGAGGGCGAGCAGTACTTC	CSASPTDQPEGEQYF	TRBJ2-7	NA	TRBV20-1	NA
TGCGCCAGCAGCTTGCAGCCTCAAGGGGCCACTGAAGCTTTCTTT	CASSLQPQGATEAFF	TRBJ1-1	NA	TRBV5-1	few
TGTGCCAGCAGCTATAGCGGGGGCCAAGAGACCCAGTACTTC	CASSYSGGQETQYF	TRBJ2-5	TRBD2	TRBV28	NA
TGCAGTGCGATAGGAGCACAGACTAGCACAGATACGCAGTATTTT	CSAIGAQTSTDTQYF	TRBJ2-3	NA	TRBV20-1	NA
TGCAGTGCTAGAGTGGGGACTTCTCCTAGCGGGGAGCTGTTTTTT	CSARVGTSPSGELFF	TRBJ2-2	NA	TRBV20-1	few
TGTGCCAGCAGTTTAATAGGTGGTAAATACGAGCAGTACTTC	CASSLIGGKYEQYF	TRBJ2-7	NA	TRBV27	NA
TGTGCCAGCAGCTTTGTGGAGCATACGCAGTATTTT	CASSFVEHTQYF	TRBJ2-3	NA	TRBV7-9	NA
TGTGCCAGTCACCGACTTCAGGGGGACACTGAAGCTTTCTTT	CASHRLQGDTEAFF	TRBJ1-1	TRBD1	TRBV5-4	NA
TGCGCCAGCAGCCGGGAGAAAGTAAACACTGAAGCTTTCTTT	CASSREKVNTEAFF	TRBJ1-1	NA	TRBV5-1	NA
TGTGCCAGCAGCATTGGACAGGGTTCCGTCTCACCCCTCCACTTT	CASSIGQGSVSPLHF	TRBJ1-6	TRBD1	TRBV9	few
TGTGCCAGCAGCTTAAGGTCAGGGGGTCCCAATGAGCAGTTCTTC	CASSLRSGGPNEQFF	TRBJ2-1	TRBD1	TRBV7-2	few
TGTGCCAGCAGTTGGGAGGACACAGATACGCAGTATTTT	CASSWEDTDTQYF	TRBJ2-3	NA	TRBV28	NA
TGTGCCAGCAGTTCTAGCGAAAGCTCCTACGAGCAGTACTTC	CASSSSESSYEQYF	TRBJ2-7	NA	TRBV12-3/TRBV12-4	NA
TGTGCCAGCAGCCGAGGAGATTGGGGATTGATTGAGCAGTTCTTC	CASSRGDWGLIEQFF	TRBJ2-1	NA	TRBV7-2	NA
TGCAGTGCTAGGGGCGGTGGGAGTTACACTGAAGCTTTCTTT	CSARGGGSYTEAFF	TRBJ1-1	NA	TRBV20-1	many
TGCAGTCCTCAGGGAACTGACTACGAGCAGTACTTC	CSPQGTDYEQYF	TRBJ2-7	NA	TRBV20-1	NA
TGTGCCAGCAGCTTAGTGGCTGGGGCCAACGTCCTGATTTTC	CASSLVAGANVLIF	TRBJ2-6	NA	TRBV7-8	NA
TGTGCCAGTGGACTAGCGGGACAAGAGCAGTACTTC	CASGLAGQEQYF	TRBJ2-7	TRBD2	TRBV6-5	NA
TGCAGCGTAGTGGGGGCAGGAGATACGCAGTATTTT	CSVVGAGDTQYF	TRBJ2-3	NA	TRBV29-1	NA
TGTGCCAGCACCCCTAGGGGGTTACGTACTGGAAACACCATATATTTT	CASTPRGLRTGNTIYF	TRBJ1-3	NA	TRBV7-9	NA
TGCAGCGCCACGCCACAGGGAGCTAGCACAGATACGCAGTATTTT	CSATPQGASTDTQYF	TRBJ2-3	NA	TRBV29-1	NA
TGTGCCAGCAGACGCCGACTAGCGGGGGGCGCCAATGAGCAGTTCTTC	CASRRRLAGGANEQFF	TRBJ2-1	TRBD2	TRBV7-2	few
TGTGCCAGCAGTTACGGGGAGGGTGAAGCTTTCTTT	CASSYGEGEAFF	TRBJ1-1	NA	TRBV6-6	NA
TGTGCCAGCAGCCAAGGTCATCGCAATGAGCAGTTCTTC	CASSQGHRNEQFF	TRBJ2-1	NA	TRBV3-1	few
TGCGCCAGCAGGCCGACGGGCTCTGGGGCCAACGTCCTGACTTTC	CASRPTGSGANVLTF	TRBJ2-6	NA	TRBV5-1	NA
TGTGCCAGCAGCGCTAGACTAGCTTACACAGATACGCAGTATTTT	CASSARLAYTDTQYF	TRBJ2-3	TRBD2	TRBV9	many
TGTGCCAGCAGCTTATGGCTGGGGTCCGAAAACATTCAGTACTTC	CASSLWLGSENIQYF	TRBJ2-4	NA	TRBV7-6	NA
TGTGCCAGCAGTGGCGGACAGGGGATCGCTGAAGCTTTCTTT	CASSGGQGIAEAFF	TRBJ1-1	TRBD1	TRBV28	NA
TGTGCCAGCAGCTTGGGGGGGAACCCCTACAATGAGCAGTTCTTC	CASSLGGNPYNEQFF	TRBJ2-1	NA	TRBV5-6	few
TGTGCCACCAGCCTGGATAGCAATCAGCCCCAGCATTTT	CATSLDSNQPQHF	TRBJ1-5	NA	TRBV15	few
TGTGCCTGGAGCTTGGCGCGACTTTCCCAAGAGACCCAGTACTTC	CAWSLARLSQETQYF	TRBJ2-5	NA	TRBV30	few
TGTGCCAGCAGTGCGACAGGGTTCTATGGCTACACCTTC	CASSATGFYGYTF	TRBJ1-2	TRBD1	TRBV27	few
TGTGCCAGCAGTGCAGGACAGGGGGGAGGCTACACCTTC	CASSAGQGGGYTF	TRBJ1-2	TRBD1	TRBV28	few
TGTGCCAGCAGCCTCCCCCCAGGGACTAGCGGGAGGGTAACCTACGAGCAGTACTTC	CASSLPPGTSGRVTYEQYF	TRBJ2-7	TRBD2	TRBV11-2	NA
TGTGCCAGCGCTAGCGGGGAGTTCCGGGAGACCCAGTACTTC	CASASGEFRETQYF	TRBJ2-5	TRBD2	TRBV7-6	few
TGTGCCAGCAGCTTATCACAGGGTGGCTCCTACGAGCAGTACTTC	CASSLSQGGSYEQYF	TRBJ2-7	NA	TRBV7-2	many
TGTGCCAGCAATGCAAGGTACTATGGCTACACCTTC	CASNARYYGYTF	TRBJ1-2	NA	TRBV6-6	few
TGTGCCAGCAGCTTCAGGACAGAAAGCATTCAGTACTTC	CASSFRTESIQYF	TRBJ2-4	NA	TRBV7-2	many
TGTGCCAGCAGTGTATTGGGAACGCAGCCCCAGCATTTT	CASSVLGTQPQHF	TRBJ1-5	NA	TRBV2	NA
TGCAGCGTTCGCGGGGGGCCCGGCGAGACCCAGTACTTC	CSVRGGPGETQYF	TRBJ2-5	TRBD2	TRBV29-1	few
TGTGCCAGCATCGGACCTCGAAGGGGTCGGACGTTTGAAGGAAAACTGTTTTTT	CASIGPRRGRTFEGKLFF	TRBJ1-4	NA	TRBV6-1	NA
TGTGCCACCCAGGACAGGGCGAATCAGCCCCAGCATTTT	CATQDRANQPQHF	TRBJ1-5	TRBD1	TRBV6-2/TRBV6-3	few
TGTGCCAGCTCACCATCGGCGCGGGTGGAGGATACGCAGTATTTT	CASSPSARVEDTQYF	TRBJ2-3	NA	TRBV18	few